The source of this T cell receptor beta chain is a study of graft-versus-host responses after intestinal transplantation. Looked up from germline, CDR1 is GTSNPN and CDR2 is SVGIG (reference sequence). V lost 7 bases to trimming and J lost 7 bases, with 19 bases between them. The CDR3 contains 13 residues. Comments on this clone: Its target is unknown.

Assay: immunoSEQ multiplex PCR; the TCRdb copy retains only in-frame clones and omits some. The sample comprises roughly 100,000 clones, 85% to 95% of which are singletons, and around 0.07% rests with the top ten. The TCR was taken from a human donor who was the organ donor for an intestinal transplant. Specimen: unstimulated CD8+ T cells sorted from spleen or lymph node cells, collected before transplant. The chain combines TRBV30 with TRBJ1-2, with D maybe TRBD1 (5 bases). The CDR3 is CASHLISGIGYTF. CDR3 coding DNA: TGTGCCTCCCACCTTATATCAGGGATTGGCTACACCTTC.